The 21 T cell receptor beta chains listed next were all sequenced from one sample in a study of CXCR3-negative and CXCR3-positive naive CD8 T cells. TRB cDNA libraries were made by UMI-labeled 5' RACE. TCRdb re-called the 5' RACE reads, yielding one record per CDR3 amino acid sequence without DNA. This sample lists some 56,000 distinct CDR3 sequences; its ten largest clones have around 20%. The source material was memory CD8+ T cells from blood. The source of these receptors is a human donor in good health. Some clones in this sample may be carry-over from other donors' samples.

The rearrangement joins TRBV29-1 to TRBJ2-1; absent DNA, TCRdb's TRBD1 call cannot be checked. Germline CDR1 and CDR2: SQVTM and ANQGSEA. The CDR3 spans 12 residues. The chain's CDR3 is CSVEAGFGEQFF.

V is TRBV13 and J is TRBJ1-3. The CDR3 runs to 17 residues. Germline V gene sequence: CDR1 PRHDT, CDR2 FYEKMQ (reference sequence). The CDR3 sequence: CASSSASSADSGNTIYF.

The CDR3: CSVERDSLTGELFF. This chain connects TRBV29-1 to TRBJ2-2; with no DNA, the TCRdb D assignment of TRBD1 cannot be verified. The CDR3 runs 14 residues. Germline CDR1 and CDR2: SQVTM and ANQGSEA.

The gene calls are TRBV11-3 and TRBJ2-1; lacking DNA, the TRBD2 call made by TCRdb goes unchecked. This CDR3 comprises 16 residues. The germline gives CDR1 SGHNT, CDR2 YENEEA. The CDR3 loop is CASSLDPALDYNEQFF.

This chain links TRBV14 with TRBJ2-2; the TRBD1 assignment by TCRdb is unverifiable without DNA. Germline lookup yields CDR1 SGHDN and CDR2 FVKESK. The CDR3 contains 18 residues. The CDR3: CASSQGADSFANTGELFF.

The chain carries TRBV28 and TRBJ1-1; there is no DNA to check the TCRdb D call of TRBD1. Looked up from germline, CDR1 is MDHEN and CDR2 is SYDVKM. This CDR3 has 14 amino acids. CDR3 loop: CASSPDREAVQAFF.

This chain joins TRBV25-1 and TRBJ2-7; TCRdb selects TRBD1, and the lack of DNA leaves this call unchecked. The CDR3 is made up of 14 amino acids. Germline V CDR1 and CDR2: MGHDK, SYGVNS. The CDR3 is CASTPTGIEYEQYF.

The J gene is TRBJ2-7, the V gene TRBV6-2 or TRBV6-3. Per the germline V gene, CDR1 is MNHEY and CDR2 is SVGEGT. The length of the CDR3 is 12 residues. The CDR3 sequence: CASSYETYEQYF.

This chain links TRBV6-1 with TRBJ2-1; TCRdb outputs TRBD1, but without DNA this stays unchecked. The CDR3 has 16 residues. Germline V gene data show CDR1 as MNHNS and CDR2 as SASEGT. The chain's CDR3 is CASSPSGGHPYNEQFF.

The rearrangement joins TRBV2 to TRBJ1-6; TCRdb names TRBD1, which stays unverified in the absence of DNA. This CDR3 is built from 14 residues. Germline CDR1 is SNHLY and CDR2 is FYNNEI. CDR3 sequence reads: CARGQGAGNSPLHF.

The gene calls are TRBV7-2 and TRBJ2-1; the D gene TCRdb calls, TRBD1, cannot be checked with no DNA. Germline V gives CDR1 SGHTA, CDR2 FQGNSA. This CDR3 contains 16 residues. CDR3 residues: CASSSAGGGILNEQFF.

The rearrangement links TRBV29-1 to TRBJ2-7; the D gene TCRdb calls, TRBD1, cannot be checked with no DNA. Germline assignment: CDR1 SQVTM and CDR2 ANQGSEA. This CDR3 comprises 12 residues. The CDR3 region is CSAFIKSGEQYF.

The chain joins TRBV28 to TRBJ2-5; there is no DNA to check the TCRdb D call of TRBD1. The germline V gene encodes CDR1 MDHEN and CDR2 SYDVKM. The CDR3 length is 16 residues. This CDR3 is CASSPNWDRGWETQYF. The complete variable domain, with remaining parts taken from reference TRBV28 and TRBJ2-5, reads DVKVTQSSRYLVKRTGEKVFLECVQDMDHENMFWYRQDPGLGLRLIYFSYDVKMKEKGDIPEGYSVSREKKERFSLILESASTNQTSMYLCASSPNWDRGWETQYFGPGTRLLVL.

The chain combines TRBV7-9 with TRBJ1-1. In germline, CDR1 is SEHNR, CDR2 FQNEAQ (reference sequence). The CDR3 spans 15 residues. The CDR3 region is CASSLGGTLNTEAFF.

J is TRBJ1-5 and V is TRBV20-1; TCRdb's D gene call, TRBD1, goes unchecked for lack of DNA. Germline-derived CDR1 and CDR2 are DFQATT and SNEGSKA (reference sequence). The CDR3 runs to 15 residues. The CDR3 loop reads CSARDLQGDNQPQHF.

The chain has TRBV4-3 and TRBJ2-7; TCRdb's D call, TRBD1, is unchecked because there is no DNA. Germline V gene sequence: CDR1 LGHNA, CDR2 YSLEER. CDR3 length: 15 amino acids. The chain's CDR3 is CASSQTGTDPLEQYF.

The chain links TRBV7-2 to TRBJ2-1; TCRdb indicates TRBD2, and absent DNA this call remains unverified. This CDR3 has 16 residues. From germline, CDR1 is SGHTA and CDR2 FQGNSA. The CDR3: CASSLAAGGTQGEQFF.

The gene calls are TRBV29-1 and TRBJ2-7. Germline V gives CDR1 SQVTM, CDR2 ANQGSEA. The CDR3 loop spans 12 amino acids. The CDR3 sequence is CSTHGPEDEQYF.

The V gene is TRBV21-1, the J gene TRBJ2-4; the D gene TCRdb calls, TRBD1, cannot be checked with no DNA. TRBV21-1 has pseudogene status. The CDR3 contains 17 residues. CDR3 protein: CASSKRRGTLAKNIQYF.

The chain has TRBV7-9 and TRBJ1-4. From germline, CDR1 is SEHNR and CDR2 FQNEAQ (reference sequence). This CDR3 has 15 residues. The CDR3 sequence is CASSQTTAKGEKLFF.

The V and J genes are TRBV28 and TRBJ2-1; as DNA is missing, the TRBD1 call by TCRdb cannot be tested. CDR1 is MDHEN and CDR2 is SYDVKM in the germline V gene. CDR3 length: 16 amino acids. The CDR3 here is CASSLETGDIYNEQFF. The full variable domain, in which reference TRBV28 and TRBJ2-1 provide the parts outside the CDR3, is DVKVTQSSRYLVKRTGEKVFLECVQDMDHENMFWYRQDPGLGLRLIYFSYDVKMKEKGDIPEGYSVSREKKERFSLILESASTNQTSMYLCASSLETGDIYNEQFFGPGTRLTVL.